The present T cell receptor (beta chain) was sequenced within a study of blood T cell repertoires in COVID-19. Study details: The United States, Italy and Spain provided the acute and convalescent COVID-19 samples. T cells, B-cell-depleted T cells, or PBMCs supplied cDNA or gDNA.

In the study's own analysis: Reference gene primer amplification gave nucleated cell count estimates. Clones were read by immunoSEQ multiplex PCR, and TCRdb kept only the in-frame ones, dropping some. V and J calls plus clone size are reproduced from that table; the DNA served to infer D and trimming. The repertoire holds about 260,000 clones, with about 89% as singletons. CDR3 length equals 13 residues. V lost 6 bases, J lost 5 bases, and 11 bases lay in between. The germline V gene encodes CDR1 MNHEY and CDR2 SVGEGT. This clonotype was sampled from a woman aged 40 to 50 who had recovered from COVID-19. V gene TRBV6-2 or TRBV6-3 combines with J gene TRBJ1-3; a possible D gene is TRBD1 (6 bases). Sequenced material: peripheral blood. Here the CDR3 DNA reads TGTGCCAGCAGCCCTACAGGGAGAAACACCATATATTTT. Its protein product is CASSPTGRNTIYF.